What follows is one T cell receptor beta chain and its context. No antigen is known for it. The assay was immunoSEQ multiplex PCR, and TCRdb's table has in-frame clones only and misses some. The data contain some 19,000 clones, about 80% of them seen just once; the ten biggest clones take up about 27%. The entry originates in a study of early stage breast cancer tumors. The study's findings and limits: Enriched TCRB sequences shared across patients were mostly commonly generated sequences.

Germline assignment: CDR1 ENHRY and CDR2 SYGVKD. The CDR3 sequence is 15 residues long. The J segment lost 8 bases and the V segment lost 8 bases, leaving 14 bases of the junction unmatched. The clonotype comes from a person in their sixties or seventies with breast cancer. The source material was blood. The V and J genes are TRBV10-3 and TRBJ1-2; 10 bases align to TRBD1. CDR3 protein: CAIAPGTGDGAGYTF. CDR3 sequence (DNA): TGTGCCATCGCCCCTGGGACAGGGGACGGCGCAGGCTACACCTTC.